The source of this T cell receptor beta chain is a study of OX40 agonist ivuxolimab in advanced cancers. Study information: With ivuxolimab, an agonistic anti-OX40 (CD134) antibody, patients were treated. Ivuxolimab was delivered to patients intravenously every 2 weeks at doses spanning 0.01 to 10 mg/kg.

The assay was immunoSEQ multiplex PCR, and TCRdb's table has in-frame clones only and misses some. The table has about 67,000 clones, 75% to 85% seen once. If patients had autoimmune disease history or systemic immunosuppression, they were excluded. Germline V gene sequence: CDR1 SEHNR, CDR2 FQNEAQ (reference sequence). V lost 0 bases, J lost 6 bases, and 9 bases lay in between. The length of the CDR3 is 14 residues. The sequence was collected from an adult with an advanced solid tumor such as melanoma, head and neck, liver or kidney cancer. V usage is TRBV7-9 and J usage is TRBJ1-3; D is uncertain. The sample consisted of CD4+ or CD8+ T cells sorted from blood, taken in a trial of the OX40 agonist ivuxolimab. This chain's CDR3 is CASSLAGNLNTIYF. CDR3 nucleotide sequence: TGTGCCAGCAGCTTAGCGGGAAACTTAAACACCATATATTTT.